These T cell receptor beta chains were read from a single sample in a study of cytomegalovirus exposure and HLA in healthy donors. Here immunoSEQ multiplex PCR was the method, and the copy in TCRdb shows in-frame clones only, minus some. The sample has roughly 120,000 clones; around 73% are singletons. Sequenced: PBMCs. Every receptor here comes from a man aged 40-49 years in good health and CMV-seronegative. Both conserved end residues are part of each CDR3. A D gene is named only where the DNA matches it firmly. The size entry is marked missing in some rows and otherwise reads once, few, many or a size class.

V gene	D gene	J gene	clone size	CDR3 protein	CDR3 DNA
TRBV6-1	.	TRBJ2-3	.	CASSEAGQNTDTQYF	TGTGCCAGCAGTGAAGCGGGGCAGAACACAGATACGCAGTATTTT
TRBV4-2	TRBD2	TRBJ2-2	.	CASSRENSGGWTGELFF	TGTGCCAGCAGCCGAGAGAATAGCGGGGGGTGGACCGGGGAGCTGTTTTTT
TRBV7-2	TRBD2	TRBJ2-7	.	CASSLVSGGSRIYEQYF	TGTGCCAGCAGCTTAGTGTCGGGGGGAAGTCGGATCTACGAGCAGTACTTC
TRBV10-3	TRBD1	TRBJ1-2	few	CAISPGQGDGYTF	TGTGCCATCAGTCCCGGACAGGGTGACGGCTACACCTTC
TRBV5-8	.	TRBJ1-5	.	CASSFSDRTNQPQHF	TGTGCCAGCAGCTTTTCAGACAGGACTAATCAGCCCCAGCATTTT
TRBV4-1	TRBD1	TRBJ1-2	.	CASSHIPTGGWGDGYTF	TGCGCCAGCAGCCACATACCTACAGGGGGCTGGGGGGATGGCTACACCTTC
TRBV19	.	TRBJ1-1	.	CASKSRTNTEAFF	TGTGCCAGTAAGTCCAGAACAAACACTGAAGCTTTCTTT
TRBV2	TRBD1	TRBJ2-3	.	CASSAQGSSTDTQYF	TGTGCCAGCAGTGCACAGGGGTCGAGCACAGATACGCAGTATTTT
TRBV7-9	TRBD1	TRBJ1-4	.	CASSGGDSKNEKLFF	TGTGCCAGCAGCGGAGGGGACAGTAAAAATGAAAAACTGTTTTTT
TRBV15	TRBD1	TRBJ1-5	.	CATSRARGQGQPQHF	TGTGCCACCAGCAGGGCCAGGGGGCAGGGTCAGCCCCAGCATTTT
TRBV7-9	.	TRBJ2-5	.	CASSFLEETQYF	TGTGCCAGCAGCTTTCTAGAAGAGACCCAGTACTTC
TRBV4-2	.	TRBJ1-6	.	CASSQAHRSSYNSPLHF	TGTGCCAGCAGCCAGGCACACCGGAGCTCCTATAATTCACCCCTCCACTTT
TRBV11-3	TRBD2	TRBJ2-1	.	CASSLSGGATNEQFF	TGTGCCAGCAGCTTAAGCGGGGGGGCCACCAATGAGCAGTTCTTC
TRBV19	.	TRBJ1-2	.	CASSTGTTNYGYTF	TGTGCCAGTAGTACAGGGACAACGAACTATGGCTACACCTTC
TRBV28	.	TRBJ1-2	few	CASSLGGVRGYTF	TGTGCCAGCAGTTTGGGGGGGGTAAGGGGCTACACCTTC
TRBV11-2	.	TRBJ2-3	.	CASSQGIRADTQYF	TGTGCCAGCAGTCAGGGGATTCGCGCGGATACGCAGTATTTT